The entry below gives a single T cell receptor beta chain sequence along with its context. The antigen is unknown. From germline, CDR1 is SNHLY and CDR2 FYNNEI. The trim removed 8 bases at V and 4 bases at J, leaving 11 bases unmatched. This CDR3 contains 16 residues. This entry is derived from a study of T cell repertoires in cytomegalovirus infection. At the level of the study: Public TCR beta signature analysis indicated the presence of both CMV infection and matching HLA type.

TCRdb re-called the reads through MiXCR, storing one row per CDR3 protein. Of under 800,000 distinct CDR3 sequences listed, 20% to 30% were seen once; the top ten hold less than 9.5%. Study-wide results and caveats: The ex vivo response showed dominance by HLA-C-restricted CMV-specific TCR beta clonotypes. Summed frequency of shared TCR beta families picked out CMV carriers who also had the relevant HLA.

The TCR sequence derives from a human donor in good health (CMV status not recorded). Some clones in this sample may be carry-over from other donors' samples. The rearrangement links TRBV2 to TRBJ1-3; 10 bases agree with TRBD1. The sequenced sample consisted of CD8+ T cells from PBMCs. This CDR3 is CASLSGQGISGNTIYF. DNA for the CDR3: TGTGCCAGCTTATCGGGACAGGGGATATCCGGAAACACCATATATTTT.